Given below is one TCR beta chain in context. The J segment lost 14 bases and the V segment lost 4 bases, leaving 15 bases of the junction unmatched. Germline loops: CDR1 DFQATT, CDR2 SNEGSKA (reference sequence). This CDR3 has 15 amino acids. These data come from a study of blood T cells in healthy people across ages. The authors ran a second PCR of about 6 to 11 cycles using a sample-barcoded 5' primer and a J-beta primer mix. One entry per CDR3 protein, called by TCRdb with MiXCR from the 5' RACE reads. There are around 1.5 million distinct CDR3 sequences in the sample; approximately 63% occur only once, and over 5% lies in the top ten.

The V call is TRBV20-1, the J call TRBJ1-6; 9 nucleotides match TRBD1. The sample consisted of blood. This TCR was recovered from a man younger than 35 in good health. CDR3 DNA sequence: TGCAGTGCTACACGGACAGGGGAAAACCAATTCACCCTCCACTTT. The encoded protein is CSATRTGENQFTLHF.